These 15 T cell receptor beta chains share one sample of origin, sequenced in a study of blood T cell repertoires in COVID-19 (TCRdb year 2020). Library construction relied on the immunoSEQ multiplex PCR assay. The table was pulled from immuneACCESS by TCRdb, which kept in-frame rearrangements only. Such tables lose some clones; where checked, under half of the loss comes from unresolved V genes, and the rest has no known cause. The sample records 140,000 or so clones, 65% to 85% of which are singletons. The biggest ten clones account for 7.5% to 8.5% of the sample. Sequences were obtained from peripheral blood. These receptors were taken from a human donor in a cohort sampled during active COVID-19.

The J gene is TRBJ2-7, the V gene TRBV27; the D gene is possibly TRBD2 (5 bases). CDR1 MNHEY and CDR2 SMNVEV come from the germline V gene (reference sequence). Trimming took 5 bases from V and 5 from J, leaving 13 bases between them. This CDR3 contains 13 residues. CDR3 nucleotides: TGTGCCAGCAGTGGTCACGGGGAGAACGAGCAGTACTTC. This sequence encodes CASSGHGENEQYF.

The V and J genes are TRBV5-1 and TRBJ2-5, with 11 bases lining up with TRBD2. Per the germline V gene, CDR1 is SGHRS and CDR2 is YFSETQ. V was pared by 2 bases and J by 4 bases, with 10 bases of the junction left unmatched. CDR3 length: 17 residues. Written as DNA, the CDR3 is TGCGCCAGCAGCTTTAGCGGGGGGGCCAGCTTTCCAGAGACCCAGTACTTC. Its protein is CASSFSGGASFPETQYF.

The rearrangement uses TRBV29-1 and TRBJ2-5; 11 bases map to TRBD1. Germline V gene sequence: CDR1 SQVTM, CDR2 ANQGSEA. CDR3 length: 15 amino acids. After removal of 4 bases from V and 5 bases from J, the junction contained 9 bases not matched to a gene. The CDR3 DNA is TGCAGCGTTGGTTCCGGGACAGGGGGTTTGGAGACCCAGTACTTC. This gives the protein CSVGSGTGGLETQYF.

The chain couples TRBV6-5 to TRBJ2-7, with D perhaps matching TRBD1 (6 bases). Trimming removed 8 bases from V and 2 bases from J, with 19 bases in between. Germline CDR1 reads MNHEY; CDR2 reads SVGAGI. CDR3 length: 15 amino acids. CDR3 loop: CASGPQGQKTYEQYF. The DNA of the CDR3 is TGTGCCAGCGGTCCCCAAGGACAGAAAACCTACGAGCAGTACTTC.

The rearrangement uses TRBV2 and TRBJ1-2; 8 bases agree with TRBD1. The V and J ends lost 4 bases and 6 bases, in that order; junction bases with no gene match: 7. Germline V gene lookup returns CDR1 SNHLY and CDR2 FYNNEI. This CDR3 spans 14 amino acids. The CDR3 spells CASSGDRSTNGYTF. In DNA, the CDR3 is TGTGCCAGCAGTGGGGACAGGAGCACGAATGGCTACACCTTC.

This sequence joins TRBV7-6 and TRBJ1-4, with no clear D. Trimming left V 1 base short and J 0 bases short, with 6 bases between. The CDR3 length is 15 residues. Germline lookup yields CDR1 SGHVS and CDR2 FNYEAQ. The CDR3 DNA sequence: TGTGCCAGCAGCTTAGTCGGTGCAACTAATGAAAAACTGTTTTTT. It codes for CASSLVGATNEKLFF.

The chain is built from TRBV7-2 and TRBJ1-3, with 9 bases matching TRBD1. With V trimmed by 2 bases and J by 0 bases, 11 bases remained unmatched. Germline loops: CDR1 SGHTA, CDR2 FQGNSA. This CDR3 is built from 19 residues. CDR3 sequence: CASSLTPGTGTSSGNTIYF. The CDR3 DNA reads TGTGCCAGCAGCTTAACCCCCGGGACAGGGACCAGCTCTGGAAACACCATATATTTT.

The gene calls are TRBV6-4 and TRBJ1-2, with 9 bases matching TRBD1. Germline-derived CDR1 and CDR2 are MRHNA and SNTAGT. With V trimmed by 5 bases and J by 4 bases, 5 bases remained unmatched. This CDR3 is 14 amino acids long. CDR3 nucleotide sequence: TGTGCCAGCAGTACCACAGGGGGCGGCTATGGCTACACCTTC. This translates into CASSTTGGGYGYTF.

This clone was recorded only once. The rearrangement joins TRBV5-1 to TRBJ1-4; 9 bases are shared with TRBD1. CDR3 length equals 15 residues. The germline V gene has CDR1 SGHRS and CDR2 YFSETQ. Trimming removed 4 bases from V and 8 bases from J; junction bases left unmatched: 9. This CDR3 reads CASSPTGTGNEKLFF. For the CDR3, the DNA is TGCGCCAGCAGCCCCACCGGGACAGGGAACGAAAAACTGTTTTTT.

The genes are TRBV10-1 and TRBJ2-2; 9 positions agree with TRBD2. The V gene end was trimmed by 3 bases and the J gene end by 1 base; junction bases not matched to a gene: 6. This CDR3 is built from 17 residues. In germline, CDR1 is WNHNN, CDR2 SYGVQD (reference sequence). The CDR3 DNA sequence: TGCGCCAGCAGTGATAGGTTAGCGGGAGTGAACACCGGGGAGCTGTTTTTT. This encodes CASSDRLAGVNTGELFF.

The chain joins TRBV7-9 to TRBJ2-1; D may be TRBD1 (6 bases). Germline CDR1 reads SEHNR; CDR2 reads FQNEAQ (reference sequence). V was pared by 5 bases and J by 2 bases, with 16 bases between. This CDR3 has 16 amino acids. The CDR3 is CASSAIGRGTYNEQFF. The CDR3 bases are TGTGCCAGCAGCGCAATTGGCAGGGGTACCTACAATGAGCAGTTCTTC.

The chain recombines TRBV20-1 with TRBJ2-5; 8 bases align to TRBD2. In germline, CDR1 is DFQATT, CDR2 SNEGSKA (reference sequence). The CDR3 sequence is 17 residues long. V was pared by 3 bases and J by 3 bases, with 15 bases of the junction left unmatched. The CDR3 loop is CSASHSEGTRVEETQYF. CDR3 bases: TGCAGTGCTAGTCACTCCGAAGGGACTAGAGTAGAAGAGACCCAGTACTTC.

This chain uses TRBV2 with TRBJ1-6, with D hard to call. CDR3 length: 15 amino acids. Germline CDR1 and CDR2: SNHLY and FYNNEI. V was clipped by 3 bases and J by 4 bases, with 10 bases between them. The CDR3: CASSEGGQYNSPLHF. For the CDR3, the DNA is TGTGCCAGCAGTGAGGGTGGGCAGTATAATTCACCCCTCCACTTT.

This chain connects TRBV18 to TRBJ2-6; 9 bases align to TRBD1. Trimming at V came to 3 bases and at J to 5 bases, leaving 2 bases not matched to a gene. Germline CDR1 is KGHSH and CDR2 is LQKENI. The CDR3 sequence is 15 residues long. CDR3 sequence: CASSPGQGRANVLTF. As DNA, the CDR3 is TGTGCCAGCTCACCGGGACAGGGTAGGGCCAACGTCCTGACTTTC.

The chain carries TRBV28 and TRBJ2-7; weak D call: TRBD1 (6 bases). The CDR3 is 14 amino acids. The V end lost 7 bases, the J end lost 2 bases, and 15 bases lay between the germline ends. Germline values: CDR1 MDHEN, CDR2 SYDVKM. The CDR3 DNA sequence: TGTGCCAGCACCCCTCCCGGACAGACCTACGAGCAGTACTTC. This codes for CASTPPGQTYEQYF.